These 16 T cell receptor beta chains share one sample of origin, sequenced in a study of radiotherapy plus CTLA-4 blockade in lung cancer (dated by TCRdb to the late 2010s). Library creation used the immunoSEQ multiplex PCR assay. This is the immuneACCESS table as TCRdb keeps it, with only in-frame sequences that have V and J called. A part of the clones is gone; compared with another copy, unresolved V genes explain less than half, and the rest is unexplained. Recorded for this sample are around 80,000 clones; less than 85% of them occurred a single time. The ten largest clones represent roughly a tenth of the sample. The material sequenced was peripheral blood, taken from a patient treated with radiotherapy plus ipilimumab. Receptors originate from a human donor with non-small cell lung cancer whose response to radiotherapy plus ipilimumab could not be evaluated.

J is TRBJ1-2 and V is TRBV5-6, with no clear D. CDR1 and CDR2 from the germline V gene are SGHDT and YYEEEE. V was clipped by 3 bases and J by 5 bases, with 14 bases between them. CDR3 length: 14 amino acids. The CDR3 loop reads CASSSRNSVYGYTF. The CDR3 bases are TGTGCCAGCAGCTCGAGAAACAGTGTTTATGGCTACACCTTC.

The rearrangement uses TRBV19 and TRBJ2-3; tentative D call: TRBD2 (6 bases). The V gene's germline CDR1 is LNHDA and CDR2 SQIVND (reference sequence). Between the trimmed V and J ends, which lost 0 bases and 3 bases, there was a span of 13 bases. The CDR3 loop spans 16 amino acids. CDR3 nucleotide sequence: TGTGCCAGTAGTATAGATCTTCCGGGGAGGACAGATACGCAGTATTTT. Translating it yields CASSIDLPGRTDTQYF.

V usage is TRBV11-2 and J usage is TRBJ1-3, with D possibly being TRBD1 (5 bases). V was pared by 4 bases and J by 0 bases, with 13 bases between. The CDR3 loop spans 16 amino acids. Germline V gene lookup returns CDR1 SGHAT and CDR2 FQNNGV. The CDR3 DNA reads TGTGCCAGCAGCTCCCCAGGGTTCTACTCTGGAAACACCATATATTTT. Translation: CASSSPGFYSGNTIYF.

The table lists this clone with a few counts. This chain uses TRBV15 with TRBJ1-1, with a tentative D call TRBD1 (5 bases). This CDR3 spans 16 amino acids. V was cut by 3 bases and J by 1 base, with 15 bases left in between. The germline gives CDR1 LNHNV, CDR2 YYDKDF (reference sequence). The CDR3 region has the DNA TGTGCCACCAGCAGTTCGGGCTGGGGCCAGAACACTGAAGCTTTCTTT. It encodes CATSSSGWGQNTEAFF. Complete variable domain (other parts from reference TRBV15 and TRBJ1-1): DAMVIQNPRYQVTQFGKPVTLSCSQTLNHNVMYWYQQKSSQAPKLLFHYYDKDFNNEADTPDNFQSRRPNTSFCFLDIRSPGLGDTAMYLCATSSSGWGQNTEAFFGQGTRLTVV.

The V call is TRBV7-2, the J call TRBJ2-2; tentative D call: TRBD1 (6 bases). This CDR3 has 15 amino acids. V was clipped by 4 bases and J by 5 bases, with 14 bases between them. CDR1 and CDR2 (germline): SGHTA, FQGNSA. The CDR3 is CASSSPMGATGELFF. The CDR3, as DNA: TGTGCCAGCAGCTCACCGATGGGGGCGACCGGGGAGCTGTTTTTT.

The chain carries TRBV29-1 and TRBJ2-7; D not resolved. The CDR3 contains 13 residues. CDR1 is SQVTM and CDR2 is ANQGSEA in the germline V gene. V was pared by 4 bases and J by 5 bases, with 15 bases between. CDR3 sequence: CSVVGRALHEQYF. DNA for the CDR3: TGCAGCGTTGTTGGGCGCGCCCTCCACGAGCAGTACTTC.

This clone was detected once. The J gene is TRBJ2-7, the V gene TRBV10-3, with 7 bases that match TRBD1. Losses at the gene ends were 4 bases for V and 2 bases for J; bases not matched to a gene: 2. Germline lookup yields CDR1 ENHRY and CDR2 SYGVKD. The CDR3 is 13 amino acids. For the CDR3, the DNA is TGTGCCATCAGTGGGACAGGCCCCTACGAGCAGTACTTC. The encoded protein is CAISGTGPYEQYF.

The V gene is TRBV18, the J gene TRBJ2-5; the match to TRBD2 covers 15 bases. Germline assignment: CDR1 KGHSH and CDR2 LQKENI. The CDR3 covers 16 residues. Trimming removed 4 bases from V and 4 bases from J; junction bases left unmatched: 4. The CDR3 loop is CASSQGTSGRIETQYF. The CDR3, as DNA: TGTGCCAGCTCACAGGGGACTAGCGGGAGGATAGAGACCCAGTACTTC.

This chain links TRBV7-9 with TRBJ1-3; 10 nucleotides align to TRBD1. Germline V lookup: CDR1 SEHNR, CDR2 FQNEAQ (reference sequence). V lost 5 bases to trimming and J lost 8 bases; unmatched junction nucleotides: 9. CDR3 size: 15 residues. CDR3 DNA: TGTGCCAGCAGCCATAGACAGGGGGCAAAGGACACCATATATTTT. The encoded protein is CASSHRQGAKDTIYF. Complete variable domain (other parts from reference TRBV7-9 and TRBJ1-3): DTGVSQNPRHKITKRGQNVTFRCDPISEHNRLYWYRQTLGQGPEFLTYFQNEAQLEKSRLLSDRFSAERPKGSFSTLEIQRTEQGDSAMYLCASSHRQGAKDTIYFGEGSWLTVV.

V usage is TRBV4-2 and J usage is TRBJ2-1; D remains unclear. V lost 8 bases and J lost 0, with 17 bases in between. The CDR3 runs 16 residues. The germline V gene has CDR1 LGHNA and CDR2 YNFKEQ. CDR3 coding DNA: TGTGCCAGCCGTCCTTACTCCTCTTCCTCCTACAATGAGCAGTTCTTC. Encoded protein: CASRPYSSSSYNEQFF.

Only one count was recorded for this clone. CDR3 in amino acids: CASSPGLSNTGELFF. Written as DNA, the CDR3 is TGTGCCAGCAGCCCGGGACTATCGAACACCGGGGAGCTGTTTTTT. The V and J genes are TRBV5-4 and TRBJ2-2, with 7 bases fitting TRBD2. Germline values: CDR1 SGHNT, CDR2 YYREEE (reference sequence). The V segment lost 4 bases and the J segment 0 bases; nucleotides outside the gene matches: 3. This CDR3 has 15 residues.

The sample holds one count of this clone. V is TRBV4-1 and J is TRBJ1-1; a weak D match, TRBD1 (6 bases). From germline, CDR1 is MGHRA and CDR2 YSYEKL. CDR3 length: 16 amino acids. The V gene lost 5 bases and the J gene lost 0 bases, with 16 bases spanning the gap. CDR3 bases: TGCGCCAGCAGCTCCCTGGGACACCTCCTGAACACTGAAGCTTTCTTT. It codes for CASSSLGHLLNTEAFF.

The chain links TRBV29-1 to TRBJ1-1, with 9 bases lining up with TRBD1. Germline assignment: CDR1 SQVTM and CDR2 ANQGSEA. The CDR3 is 16 amino acids. The J segment lost 4 bases and the V segment lost 2 bases, leaving 11 bases of the junction unmatched. Here the CDR3 DNA reads TGCAGCGTTGAACGGACCGGGACAGGGATCGGCACTGAAGCTTTCTTT. Protein: CSVERTGTGIGTEAFF.

The CDR3 DNA reads as TGTGCCAGCAGACGGAATGAGACAGGGCGAGGGAATGAGCAGTTCTTC. It is translated as CASRRNETGRGNEQFF. The V and J genes are TRBV6-4 and TRBJ2-1; 7 nucleotides match TRBD1. The CDR3 totals 16 residues. Germline V gene data show CDR1 as MRHNA and CDR2 as SNTAGT. With 6 bases clipped from V and 7 bases from J, the junction kept 15 bases outside the gene matches.

The J gene is TRBJ2-6, the V gene TRBV7-2; a possible D gene is TRBD2 (5 bases). The V gene's germline CDR1 is SGHTA and CDR2 FQGNSA. This CDR3 is 14 amino acids long. Between the trimmed V and J ends, which lost 5 bases and 5 bases, there was a span of 10 bases. CDR3 coding DNA: TGTGCCAGCAGCGTACCCGGGAGGGCCAACGTCCTGACTTTC. Its protein is CASSVPGRANVLTF. Using reference TRBV7-2 and TRBJ2-6 for the parts outside the CDR3, the full variable domain is GAGVSQSPSNKVTEKGKDVELRCDPISGHTALYWYRQSLGQGLEFLIYFQGNSAPDKSGLPSDRFSAERTGGSVSTLTIQRTQQEDSAVYLCASSVPGRANVLTFGAGSRLTVL.

The genes are TRBV28 and TRBJ2-5; D ambiguous. Trimming took off 6 bases at V and 4 bases at J, with 15 bases between the two ends. The CDR3 has 14 residues. CDR1 MDHEN and CDR2 SYDVKM come from the germline V gene. The CDR3 loop is CASSLGQHGETQYF. In DNA, the CDR3 is TGTGCCAGCAGCCTGGGCCAGCATGGAGAGACCCAGTACTTC.